The clone carrying this T cell receptor beta chain was picked up one time. Germline CDR1 LNHDA, CDR2 SQIVND (reference sequence). This CDR3 has 13 residues. V lost 0 bases and J 10 bases, leaving 12 bases between the germline ends. Original processing notes: For nucleated cells, counts were estimated from reference gene primer amplification. TCRdb keeps only in-frame clones here, not all; method: immunoSEQ multiplex PCR. V, J and clone size derive from that table, while D and trimming were established from the DNA sequence. The profile shows around 130,000 clones, around 85% of them singletons. This specimen belongs to a study of blood T cell repertoires in COVID-19. Background on the study: Material from acute and convalescent COVID-19 was sourced from the United States, Italy and Spain. PBMCs, B-cell-depleted T cells, or T cells were the source of the cDNA or gDNA that made up the material.

The clonotype was recovered from a man in his forties or fifties with acute or convalescent COVID-19. The V gene is TRBV19, the J gene TRBJ1-1; D might be TRBD1 (6 bases). Input material: peripheral blood. As DNA, the CDR3 is TGTGCCAGTAGTATAGATCAAACAGGGACAGCTTTCTTT. Translating gives CASSIDQTGTAFF.